This T cell receptor beta chain appears in the sequencing data of a study of shared clonotypes between healthy human individuals. The protocol was immunoSEQ multiplex PCR, while the TCRdb copy is restricted to in-frame clones and leaves out a portion. This sample has approximately 2,300,000 clones, with under 95% found just once. The CDR3 loop spans 16 amino acids. The V gene lost 2 bases and the J gene lost 0 bases, with 11 bases spanning the gap. Germline-derived CDR1 and CDR2 are LNHNV and YYDKDF (reference sequence). General study points: Clonotype sharing across donors was expected to vary with sequencing depth. Donors were few, which limited the genetic and exposure-history diversity represented.

In its sample, this clone was seen once. Its antigen is still unknown. The rearrangement joins TRBV15 to TRBJ2-1; no clear D gene. Sequencing was done on a sample of naive CD4+ T cells from PBMCs. Subset of the sample: CD45RA+ positively selected. The TCR originated in a man in his late teens or twenties in good health. Some clones in this sample may be carry-over from other donors' samples. The CDR3 spells CATSRLPASSYNEQFF. In DNA, the CDR3 is TGTGCCACCAGCAGACTACCGGCCAGCTCCTACAATGAGCAGTTCTTC.